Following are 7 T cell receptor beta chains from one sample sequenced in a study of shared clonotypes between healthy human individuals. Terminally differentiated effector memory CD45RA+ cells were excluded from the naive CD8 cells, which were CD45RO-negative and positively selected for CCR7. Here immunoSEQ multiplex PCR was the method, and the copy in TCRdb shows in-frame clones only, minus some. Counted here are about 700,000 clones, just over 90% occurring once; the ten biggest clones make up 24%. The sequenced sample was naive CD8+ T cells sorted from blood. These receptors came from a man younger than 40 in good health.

This CDR3 reads CASSPKDGNEQYF. The CDR3 coding sequence is TGTGCCAGCAGCCCAAAGGACGGAAACGAGCAGTACTTC. V usage is TRBV7-9 and J usage is TRBJ2-7; no definite D call. This CDR3 is built from 13 residues. Germline lookup yields CDR1 SEHNR and CDR2 FQNEAQ (reference sequence). V was clipped by 5 bases and J by 5 bases, with 13 bases between them.

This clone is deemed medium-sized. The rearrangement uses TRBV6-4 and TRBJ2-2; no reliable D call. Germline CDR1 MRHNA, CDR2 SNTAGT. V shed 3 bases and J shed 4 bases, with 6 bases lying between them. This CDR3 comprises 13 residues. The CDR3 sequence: CASSEGPTGELFF. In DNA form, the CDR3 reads TGTGCCAGCAGTGAAGGGCCCACCGGGGAGCTGTTTTTT.

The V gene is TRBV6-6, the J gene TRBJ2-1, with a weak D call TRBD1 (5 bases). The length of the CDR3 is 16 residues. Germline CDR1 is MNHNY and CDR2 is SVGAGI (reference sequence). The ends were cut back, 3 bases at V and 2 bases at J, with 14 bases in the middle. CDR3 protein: CASSYGIRETYNEQFF. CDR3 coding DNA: TGTGCCAGCAGTTATGGTATCAGGGAAACCTACAATGAGCAGTTCTTC.

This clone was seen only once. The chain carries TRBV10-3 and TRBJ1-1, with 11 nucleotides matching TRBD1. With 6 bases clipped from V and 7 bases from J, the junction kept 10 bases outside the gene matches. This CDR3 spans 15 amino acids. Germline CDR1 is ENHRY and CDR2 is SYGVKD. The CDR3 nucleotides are TGTGCCATCAGGGATTTGGACAGGGGGCGGGGTGAAGCTTTCTTT. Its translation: CAIRDLDRGRGEAFF.

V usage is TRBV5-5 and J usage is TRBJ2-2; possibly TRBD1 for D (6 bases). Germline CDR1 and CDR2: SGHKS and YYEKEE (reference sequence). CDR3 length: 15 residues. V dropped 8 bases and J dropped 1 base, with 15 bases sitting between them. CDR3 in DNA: TGTGCCAGTTACCCCGGGACAAAGAACACCGGGGAGCTGTTTTTT. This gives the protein CASYPGTKNTGELFF.

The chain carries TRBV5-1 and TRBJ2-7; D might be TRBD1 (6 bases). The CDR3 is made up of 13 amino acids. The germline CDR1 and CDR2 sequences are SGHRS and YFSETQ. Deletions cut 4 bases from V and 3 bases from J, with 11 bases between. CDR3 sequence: CASSIGTSYEQYF. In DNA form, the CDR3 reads TGCGCCAGCAGCATTGGGACAAGCTACGAGCAGTACTTC. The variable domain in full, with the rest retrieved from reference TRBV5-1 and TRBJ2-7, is KAGVTQTPRYLIKTRGQQVTLSCSPISGHRSVSWYQQTPGQGLQFLFEYFSETQRNKGNFPGRFSGRQFSNSRSEMNVSTLELGDSALYLCASSIGTSYEQYFGPGTRLTVT.

The CDR3 is CASSEGIYNEQFF. The CDR3 nucleotides are TGCGCCAGCAGTGAGGGAATCTACAATGAGCAGTTCTTC. This chain connects TRBV10-2 to TRBJ2-1; unclear D gene. Germline V gene data show CDR1 as WSHSY and CDR2 as SAAADI. Deletions cut 2 bases from V and 3 bases from J, with 5 bases between. The CDR3 runs to 13 residues.